Many counts were recorded for the clone carrying this T cell receptor beta chain. Its antigen is currently unknown. The data are from a study of shared clonotypes between healthy human individuals. Whole-study context: Donor ages ranged 18 to 49 years: a couple of women, a few men.

This CDR3 spans 16 amino acids. Trimming pared 2 bases from V and 8 bases from J, leaving 19 bases between. Germline V CDR1 and CDR2: MRHNA, SNTAGT. Data came from immunoSEQ multiplex PCR; TCRdb stores just in-frame clones and leaves some out. Of hundreds of thousands of clones listed, roughly four fifths are singletons. Study-wide points: Few donors restricted represented genetic and exposure-history diversity.

The sample was PBMCs. The TCR was taken from a middle-aged woman in good health. Some clones in this sample may be carry-over from other donors' samples. The chain couples TRBV6-4 to TRBJ2-1, with D possibly TRBD1 on 6 matching bases. The CDR3 DNA reads as TGTGCCAGCAGTGACGCTCAGGGGACCCCCAGCGATGAGCAGTTCTTC. This encodes CASSDAQGTPSDEQFF.